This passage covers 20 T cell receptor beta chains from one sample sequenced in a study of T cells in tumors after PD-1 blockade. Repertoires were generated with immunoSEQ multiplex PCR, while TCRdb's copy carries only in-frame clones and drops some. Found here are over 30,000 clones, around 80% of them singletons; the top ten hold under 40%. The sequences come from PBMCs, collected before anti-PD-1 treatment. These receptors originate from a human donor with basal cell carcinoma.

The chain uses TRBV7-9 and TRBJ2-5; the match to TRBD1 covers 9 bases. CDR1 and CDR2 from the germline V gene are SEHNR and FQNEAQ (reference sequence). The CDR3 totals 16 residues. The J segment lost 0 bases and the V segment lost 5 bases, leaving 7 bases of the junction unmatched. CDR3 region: CASSAGTGPNQETQYF. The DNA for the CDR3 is TGTGCCAGCAGCGCGGGGACAGGGCCGAACCAAGAGACCCAGTACTTC. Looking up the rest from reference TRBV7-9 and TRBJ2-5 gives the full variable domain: DTGVSQNPRHKITKRGQNVTFRCDPISEHNRLYWYRQTLGQGPEFLTYFQNEAQLEKSRLLSDRFSAERPKGSFSTLEIQRTEQGDSAMYLCASSAGTGPNQETQYFGPGTRLLVL.

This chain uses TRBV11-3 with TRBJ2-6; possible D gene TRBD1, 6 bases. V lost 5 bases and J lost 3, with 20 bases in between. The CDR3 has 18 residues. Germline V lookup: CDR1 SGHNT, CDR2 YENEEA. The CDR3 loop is CASSPRAGDIGGANVLTF. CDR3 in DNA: TGTGCCAGCAGCCCCCGGGCAGGGGATATAGGTGGGGCCAACGTCCTGACTTTC. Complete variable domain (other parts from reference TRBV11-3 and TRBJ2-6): EAGVVQSPRYKIIEKKQPVAFWCNPISGHNTLYWYLQNLGQGPELLIRYENEEAVDDSQLPKDRFSAERLKGVDSTLKIQPAELGDSAVYLCASSPRAGDIGGANVLTFGAGSRLTVL.

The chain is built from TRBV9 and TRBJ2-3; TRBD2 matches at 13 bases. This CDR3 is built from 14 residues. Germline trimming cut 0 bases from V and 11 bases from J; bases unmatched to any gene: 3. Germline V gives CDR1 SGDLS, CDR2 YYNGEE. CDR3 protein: CASSVGTSGRMQYF. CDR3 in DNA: TGTGCCAGCAGCGTAGGGACTAGCGGGAGAATGCAGTATTTT.

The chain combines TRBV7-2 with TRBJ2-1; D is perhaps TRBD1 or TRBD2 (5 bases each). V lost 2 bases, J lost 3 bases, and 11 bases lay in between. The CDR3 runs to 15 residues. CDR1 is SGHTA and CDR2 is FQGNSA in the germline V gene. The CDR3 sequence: CASSLNAGSYNEQFF. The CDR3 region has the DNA TGTGCCAGCAGCTTAAATGCAGGGAGCTACAATGAGCAGTTCTTC.

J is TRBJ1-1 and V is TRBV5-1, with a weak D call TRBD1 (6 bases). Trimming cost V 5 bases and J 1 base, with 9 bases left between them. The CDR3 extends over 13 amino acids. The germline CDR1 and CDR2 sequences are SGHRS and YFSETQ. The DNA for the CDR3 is TGCGCCAGCAGTGGAGGGGGGAACACTGAAGCTTTCTTT. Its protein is CASSGGGNTEAFF. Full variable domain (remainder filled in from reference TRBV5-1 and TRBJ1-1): KAGVTQTPRYLIKTRGQQVTLSCSPISGHRSVSWYQQTPGQGLQFLFEYFSETQRNKGNFPGRFSGRQFSNSRSEMNVSTLELGDSALYLCASSGGGNTEAFFGQGTRLTVV.

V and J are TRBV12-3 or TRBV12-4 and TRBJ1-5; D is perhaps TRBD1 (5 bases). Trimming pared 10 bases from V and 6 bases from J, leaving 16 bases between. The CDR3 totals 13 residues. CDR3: CATRRGTIQPQHF. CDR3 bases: TGTGCCACGCGTCGAGGGACGATTCAGCCCCAGCATTTT.

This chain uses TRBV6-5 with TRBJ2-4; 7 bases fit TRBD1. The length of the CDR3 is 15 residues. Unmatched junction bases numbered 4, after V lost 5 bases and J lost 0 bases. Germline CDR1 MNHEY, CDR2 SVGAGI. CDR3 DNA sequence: TGTGCCAGCAGTCCGACAGGGCTAGCCAAAAACATTCAGTACTTC. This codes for CASSPTGLAKNIQYF.

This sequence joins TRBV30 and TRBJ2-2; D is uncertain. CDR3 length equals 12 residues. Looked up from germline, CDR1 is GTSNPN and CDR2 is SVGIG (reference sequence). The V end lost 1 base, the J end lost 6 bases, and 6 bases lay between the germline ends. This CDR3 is CAWSAPPGELFF. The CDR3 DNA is TGTGCCTGGAGTGCCCCTCCCGGGGAGCTGTTTTTT.

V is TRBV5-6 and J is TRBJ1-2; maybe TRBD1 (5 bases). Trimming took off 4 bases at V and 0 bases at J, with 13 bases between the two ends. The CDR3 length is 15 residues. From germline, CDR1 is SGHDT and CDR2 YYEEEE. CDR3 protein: CASSGTGIANYGYTF. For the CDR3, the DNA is TGTGCCAGCAGCGGAACAGGTATAGCTAACTATGGCTACACCTTC.

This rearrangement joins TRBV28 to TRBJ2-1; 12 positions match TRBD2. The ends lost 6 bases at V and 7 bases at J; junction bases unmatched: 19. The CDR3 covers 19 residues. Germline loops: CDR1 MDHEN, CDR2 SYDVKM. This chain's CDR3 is CASSWRRIGTSGRNNEQFF. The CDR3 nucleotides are TGTGCCAGCAGCTGGCGGAGAATCGGGACTAGCGGGCGGAATAATGAGCAGTTCTTC.

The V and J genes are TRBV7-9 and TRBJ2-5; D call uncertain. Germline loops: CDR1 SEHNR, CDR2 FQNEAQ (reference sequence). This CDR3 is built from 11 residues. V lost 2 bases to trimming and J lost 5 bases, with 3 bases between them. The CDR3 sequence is CASSLSETQYF. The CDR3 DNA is TGTGCCAGCAGCTTATCGGAGACCCAGTACTTC.

CDR3: CASSQDSGPTGELFF. The CDR3 DNA reads TGCGCCAGCAGCCAAGATTCGGGACCGACCGGGGAGCTGTTTTTT. The rearrangement uses TRBV4-3 and TRBJ2-2; D tentatively fits TRBD1 or TRBD2 (5 bases each). The CDR3 has 15 amino acids. V shed 0 bases and J shed 5 bases, with 10 bases lying between them. Per germline, CDR1 LGHNA and CDR2 YSLEER.

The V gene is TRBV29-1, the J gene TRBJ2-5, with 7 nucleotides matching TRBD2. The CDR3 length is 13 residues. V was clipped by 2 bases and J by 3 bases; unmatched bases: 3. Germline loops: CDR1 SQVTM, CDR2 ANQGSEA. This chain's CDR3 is CSVEPSGEETQYF. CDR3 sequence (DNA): TGCAGCGTTGAACCTAGCGGAGAAGAGACCCAGTACTTC.

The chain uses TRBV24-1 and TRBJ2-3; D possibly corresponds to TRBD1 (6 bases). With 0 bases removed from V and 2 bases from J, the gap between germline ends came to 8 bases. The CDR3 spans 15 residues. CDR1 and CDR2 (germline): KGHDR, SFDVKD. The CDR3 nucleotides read TGTGCCACCAGTGATTTGGGACAGCCCACAGATACGCAGTATTTT. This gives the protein CATSDLGQPTDTQYF.

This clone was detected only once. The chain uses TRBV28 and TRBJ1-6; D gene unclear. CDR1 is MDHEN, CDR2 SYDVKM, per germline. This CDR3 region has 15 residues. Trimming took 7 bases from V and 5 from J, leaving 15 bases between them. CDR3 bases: TGTGCCAGCAAAAGGACGGATAGAAATAATTCACCCCTCCACTTT. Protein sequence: CASKRTDRNNSPLHF.

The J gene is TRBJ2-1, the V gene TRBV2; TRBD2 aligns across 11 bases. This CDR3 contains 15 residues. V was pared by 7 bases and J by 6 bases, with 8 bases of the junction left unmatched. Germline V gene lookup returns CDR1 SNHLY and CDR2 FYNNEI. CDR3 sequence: CASIPQGLAANEQFF. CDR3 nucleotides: TGTGCCAGCATTCCCCAGGGACTAGCGGCCAATGAGCAGTTCTTC.

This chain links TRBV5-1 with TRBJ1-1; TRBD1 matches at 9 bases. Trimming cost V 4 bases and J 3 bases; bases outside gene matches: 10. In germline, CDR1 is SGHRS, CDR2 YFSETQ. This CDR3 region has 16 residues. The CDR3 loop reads CASSLGQGRGDTEAFF. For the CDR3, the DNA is TGCGCCAGCAGCCTCGGACAGGGGAGGGGGGACACTGAAGCTTTCTTT. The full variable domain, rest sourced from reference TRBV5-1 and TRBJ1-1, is KAGVTQTPRYLIKTRGQQVTLSCSPISGHRSVSWYQQTPGQGLQFLFEYFSETQRNKGNFPGRFSGRQFSNSRSEMNVSTLELGDSALYLCASSLGQGRGDTEAFFGQGTRLTVV.

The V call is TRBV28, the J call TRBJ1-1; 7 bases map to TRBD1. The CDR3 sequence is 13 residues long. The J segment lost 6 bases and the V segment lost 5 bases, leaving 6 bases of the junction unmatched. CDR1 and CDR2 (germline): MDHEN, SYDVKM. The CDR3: CASSERTGPEAFF. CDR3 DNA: TGTGCCAGCAGTGAACGGACAGGCCCTGAAGCTTTCTTT.

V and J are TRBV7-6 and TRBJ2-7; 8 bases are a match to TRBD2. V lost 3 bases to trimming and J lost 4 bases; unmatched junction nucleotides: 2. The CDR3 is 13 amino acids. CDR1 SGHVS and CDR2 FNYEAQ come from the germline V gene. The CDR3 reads CASSLGGRYEQYF. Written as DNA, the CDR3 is TGTGCCAGCAGCTTGGGCGGGAGGTACGAGCAGTACTTC.

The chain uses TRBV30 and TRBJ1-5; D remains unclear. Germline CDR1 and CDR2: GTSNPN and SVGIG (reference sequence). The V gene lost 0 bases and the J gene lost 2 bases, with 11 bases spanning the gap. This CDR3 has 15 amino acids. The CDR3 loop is CAWSVGYGGNQPQHF. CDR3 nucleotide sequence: TGTGCCTGGAGTGTGGGCTATGGGGGCAATCAGCCCCAGCATTTT.